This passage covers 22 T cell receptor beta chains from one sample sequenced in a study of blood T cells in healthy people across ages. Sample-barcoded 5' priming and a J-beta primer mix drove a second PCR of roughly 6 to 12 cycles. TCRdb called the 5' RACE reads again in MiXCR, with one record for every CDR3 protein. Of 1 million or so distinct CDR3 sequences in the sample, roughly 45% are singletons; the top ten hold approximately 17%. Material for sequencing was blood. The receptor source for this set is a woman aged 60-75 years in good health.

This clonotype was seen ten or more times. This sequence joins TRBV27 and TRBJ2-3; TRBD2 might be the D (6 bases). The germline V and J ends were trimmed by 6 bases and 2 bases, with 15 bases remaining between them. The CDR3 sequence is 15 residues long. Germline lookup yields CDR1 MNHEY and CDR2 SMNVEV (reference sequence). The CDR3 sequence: CASRPEVAVTDTQYF. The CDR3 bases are TGTGCCAGCAGACCTGAAGTAGCGGTCACAGATACGCAGTATTTT.

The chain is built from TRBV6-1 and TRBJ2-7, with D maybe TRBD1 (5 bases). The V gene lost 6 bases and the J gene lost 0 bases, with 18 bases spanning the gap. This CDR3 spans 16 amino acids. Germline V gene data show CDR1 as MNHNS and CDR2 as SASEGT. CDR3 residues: CASSFSTEPSSYEQYF. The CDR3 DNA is TGTGCCAGCAGCTTTTCGACAGAACCGAGCTCCTACGAGCAGTACTTC.

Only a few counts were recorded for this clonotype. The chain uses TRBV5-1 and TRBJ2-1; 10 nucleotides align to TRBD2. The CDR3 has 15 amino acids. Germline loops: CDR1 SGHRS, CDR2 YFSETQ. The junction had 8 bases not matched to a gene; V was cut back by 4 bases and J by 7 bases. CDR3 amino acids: CASSRASGGYNEQFF. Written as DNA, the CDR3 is TGCGCCAGCAGCCGCGCTAGCGGGGGTTATAATGAGCAGTTCTTC.

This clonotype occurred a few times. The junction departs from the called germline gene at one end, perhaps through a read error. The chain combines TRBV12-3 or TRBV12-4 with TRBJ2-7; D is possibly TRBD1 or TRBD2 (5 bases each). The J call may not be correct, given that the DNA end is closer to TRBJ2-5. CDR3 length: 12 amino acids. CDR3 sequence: CASSRGQGTQYF. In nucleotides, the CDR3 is TGTGCCAGCAGTCGGGGCCAAGGGACCCAGTACTTC.

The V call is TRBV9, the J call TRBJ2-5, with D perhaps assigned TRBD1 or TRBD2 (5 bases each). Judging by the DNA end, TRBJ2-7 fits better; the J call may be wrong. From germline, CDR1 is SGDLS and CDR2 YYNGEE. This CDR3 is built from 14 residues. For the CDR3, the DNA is TGTGCCAGCAGCGTCCTATCCGCTGGGGGCGAGCAGTACTTC. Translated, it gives CASSVLSAGGEQYF.

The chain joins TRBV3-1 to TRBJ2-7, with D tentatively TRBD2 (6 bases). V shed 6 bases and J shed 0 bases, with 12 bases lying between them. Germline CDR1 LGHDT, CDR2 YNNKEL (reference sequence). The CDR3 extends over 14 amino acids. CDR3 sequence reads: CASRPSEISYEQYF. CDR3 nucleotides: TGTGCCAGCAGACCTAGCGAGATCTCCTACGAGCAGTACTTC.

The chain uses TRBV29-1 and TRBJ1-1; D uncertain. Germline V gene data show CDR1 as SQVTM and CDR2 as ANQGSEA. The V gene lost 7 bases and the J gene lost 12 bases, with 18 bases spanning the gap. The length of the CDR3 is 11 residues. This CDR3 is CSAKTVRRSFF. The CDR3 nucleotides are TGCAGCGCCAAGACGGTGAGGCGGTCTTTCTTT.

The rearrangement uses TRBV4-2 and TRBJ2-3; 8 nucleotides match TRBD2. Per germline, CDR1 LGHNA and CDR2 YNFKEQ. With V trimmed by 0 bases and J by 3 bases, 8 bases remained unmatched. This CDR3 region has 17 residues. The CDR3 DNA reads TGTGCCAGCAGCCAAGAGGCTAGCGGCGGGAGGACAGATACGCAGTATTTT. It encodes CASSQEASGGRTDTQYF.

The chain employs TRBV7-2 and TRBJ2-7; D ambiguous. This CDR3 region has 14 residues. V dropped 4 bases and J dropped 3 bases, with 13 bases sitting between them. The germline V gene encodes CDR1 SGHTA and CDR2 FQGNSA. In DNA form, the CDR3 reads TGTGCCAGCAGCTACCAACGTCACGGCTACGAGCAGTACTTC. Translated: CASSYQRHGYEQYF.

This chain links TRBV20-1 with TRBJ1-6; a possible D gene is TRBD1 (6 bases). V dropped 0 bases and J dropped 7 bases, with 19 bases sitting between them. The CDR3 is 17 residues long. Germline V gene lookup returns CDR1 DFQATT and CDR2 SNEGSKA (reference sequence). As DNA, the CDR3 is TGCAGTGCTAGAGATCTATCTGGCAGGGGCGGAAATTCACCCCTCCACTTT. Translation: CSARDLSGRGGNSPLHF.

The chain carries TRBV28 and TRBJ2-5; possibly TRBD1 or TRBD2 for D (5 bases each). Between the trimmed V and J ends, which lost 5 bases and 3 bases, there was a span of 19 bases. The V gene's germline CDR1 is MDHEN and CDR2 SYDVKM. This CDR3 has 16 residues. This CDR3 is CASSALAGTDKETQYF. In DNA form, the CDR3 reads TGTGCCAGCAGTGCCCTCGCCGGGACGGACAAAGAGACCCAGTACTTC.

In DNA form, the CDR3 reads TGTGCCAGCTACGACGGGACCTACGAGCAGTACTTC. Translation gives CASYDGTYEQYF. This rearrangement joins TRBV25-1 to TRBJ2-7; D possibly corresponds to TRBD2 (5 bases). The V end lost 8 bases, the J end lost 2 bases, and 10 bases lay between the germline ends. CDR1 and CDR2 (germline): MGHDK, SYGVNS. This CDR3 region has 12 residues.

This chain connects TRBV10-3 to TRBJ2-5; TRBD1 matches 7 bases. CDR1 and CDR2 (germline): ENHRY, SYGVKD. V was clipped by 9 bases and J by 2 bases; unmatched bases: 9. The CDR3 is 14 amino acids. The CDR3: CAIAERGRQETQYF. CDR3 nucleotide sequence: TGTGCCATAGCGGAGAGGGGGCGGCAAGAGACCCAGTACTTC.

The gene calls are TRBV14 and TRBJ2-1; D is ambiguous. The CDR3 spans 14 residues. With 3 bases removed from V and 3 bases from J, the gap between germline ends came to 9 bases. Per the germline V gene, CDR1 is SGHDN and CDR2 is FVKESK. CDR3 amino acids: CASSQVQNYNEQFF. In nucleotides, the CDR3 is TGTGCCAGCAGCCAGGTACAGAACTACAATGAGCAGTTCTTC.

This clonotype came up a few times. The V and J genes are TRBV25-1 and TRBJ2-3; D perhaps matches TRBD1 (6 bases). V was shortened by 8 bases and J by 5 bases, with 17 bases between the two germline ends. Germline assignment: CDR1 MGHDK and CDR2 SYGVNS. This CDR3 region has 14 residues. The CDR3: CASSLAGAEDTQYF. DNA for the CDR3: TGTGCCAGCTCCCTCGCAGGGGCCGAAGATACGCAGTATTTT.

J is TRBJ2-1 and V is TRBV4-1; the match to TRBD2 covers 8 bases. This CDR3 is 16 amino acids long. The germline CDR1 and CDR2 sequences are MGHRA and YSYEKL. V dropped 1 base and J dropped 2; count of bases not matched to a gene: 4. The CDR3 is CASSQVVSGAYNEQFF. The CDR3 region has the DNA TGCGCCAGCAGCCAAGTAGTTAGCGGGGCCTACAATGAGCAGTTCTTC.

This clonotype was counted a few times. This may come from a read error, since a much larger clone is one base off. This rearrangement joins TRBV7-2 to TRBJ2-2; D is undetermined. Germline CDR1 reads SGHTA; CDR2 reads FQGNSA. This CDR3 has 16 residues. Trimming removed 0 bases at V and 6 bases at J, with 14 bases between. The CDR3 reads CASSLAIWPSPGELFF. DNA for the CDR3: TGTGCCAGCAGCTTAGCTATCTGGCCGTCTCCCGGGGAGCTGTTTTTT.

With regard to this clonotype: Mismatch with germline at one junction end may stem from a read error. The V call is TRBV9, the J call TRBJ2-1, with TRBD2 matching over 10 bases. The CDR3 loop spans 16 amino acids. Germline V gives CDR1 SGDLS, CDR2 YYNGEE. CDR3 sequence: CTSSPQAGGGYNEQFF. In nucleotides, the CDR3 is TGTACCAGCAGCCCCCAAGCGGGAGGGGGCTACAATGAGCAGTTCTTC. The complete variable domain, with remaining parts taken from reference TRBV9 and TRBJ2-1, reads DSGVTQTPKHLITATGQRVTLRCSPRSGDLSVYWYQQSLDQGLQFLIQYYNGEERAKGNILERFSAQQFPDLHSELNLSSLELGDSALYFCTSSPQAGGGYNEQFFGPGTRLTVL.

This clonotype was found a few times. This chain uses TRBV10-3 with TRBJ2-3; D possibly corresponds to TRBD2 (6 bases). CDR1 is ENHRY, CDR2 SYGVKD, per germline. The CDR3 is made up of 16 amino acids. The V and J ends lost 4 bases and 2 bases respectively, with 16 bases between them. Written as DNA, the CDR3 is TGTGCCATCAGTGGATACGGGGAGGTTAACACAGATACGCAGTATTTT. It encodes CAISGYGEVNTDTQYF.

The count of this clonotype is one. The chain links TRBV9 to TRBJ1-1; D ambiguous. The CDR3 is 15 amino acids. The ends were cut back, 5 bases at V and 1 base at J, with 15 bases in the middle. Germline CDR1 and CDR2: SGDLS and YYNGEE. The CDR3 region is CASSPTPIGNTEAFF. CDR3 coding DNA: TGTGCCAGCAGTCCAACTCCAATTGGGAACACTGAAGCTTTCTTT. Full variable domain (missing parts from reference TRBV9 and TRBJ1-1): DSGVTQTPKHLITATGQRVTLRCSPRSGDLSVYWYQQSLDQGLQFLIQYYNGEERAKGNILERFSAQQFPDLHSELNLSSLELGDSALYFCASSPTPIGNTEAFFGQGTRLTVV.

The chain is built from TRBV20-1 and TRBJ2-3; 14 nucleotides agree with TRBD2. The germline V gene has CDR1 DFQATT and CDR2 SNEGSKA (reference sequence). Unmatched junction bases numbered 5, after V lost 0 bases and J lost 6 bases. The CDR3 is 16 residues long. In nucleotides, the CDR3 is TGCAGTGCTAGAGACGCGGGACTAGCGGGAGTTGATACGCAGTATTTT. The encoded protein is CSARDAGLAGVDTQYF.

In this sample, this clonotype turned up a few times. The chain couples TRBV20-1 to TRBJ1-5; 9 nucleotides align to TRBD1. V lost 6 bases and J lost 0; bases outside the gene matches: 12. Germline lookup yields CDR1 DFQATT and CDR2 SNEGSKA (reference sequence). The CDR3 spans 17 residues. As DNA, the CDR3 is TGCAGTGCCACGGGACAGGGAAGGCCTTATAGCAATCAGCCCCAGCATTTT. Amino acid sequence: CSATGQGRPYSNQPQHF.